These 30 T cell receptor beta chains were all obtained from the same sample, sequenced in a study of post-analysis software for immune sequencing data. These receptors have no identified antigens. Unique molecular identifiers featured in each of the TCR beta cDNA libraries. TCRdb called the PCR reads again in MiXCR, with one record for every CDR3 protein. Among about 770,000 distinct CDR3 sequences listed, roughly 46% were seen once. Study-level points and caveats: In patients, TRBV5-6, TRBV5-1 and TRBV20-1 belonged to roughly five TRBV segments found more frequently than in controls.

The material sequenced was blood. Source of these receptors: a girl aged 10-17 years with multiple sclerosis.

This chain uses TRBV4-3 with TRBJ2-7; 7 bases are a match to TRBD1. This CDR3 has 15 amino acids. Germline V CDR1 and CDR2: LGHNA, YSLEER. Trimming took 4 bases from V and 0 from J; bases not matched to a gene: 6. For the CDR3, the DNA is TGCGCCAGCAGCCCCGGCCGGGACAGCTCCTACGAGCAGTACTTC. Its translation: CASSPGRDSSYEQYF.

Written as DNA, the CDR3 is TGCGCCAGCAACCAGGACCAGCGGGTGGGCTACGAGCAGTACTTC. This translates into CASNQDQRVGYEQYF. The chain has TRBV4-3 and TRBJ2-7, with TRBD2 as a possible D gene (6 bases). V lost 7 bases and J lost 3, with 19 bases in between. The CDR3 is 15 amino acids. Germline CDR1 is LGHNA and CDR2 is YSLEER.

This chain uses TRBV29-1 with TRBJ2-4; 9 bases align to TRBD2. J gave up 13 bases and V 1 base, and 11 bases lay outside the gene matches. The CDR3 consists of 14 residues. Germline V gene lookup returns CDR1 SQVTM and CDR2 ANQGSEA. The CDR3 reads CSVEGLAAYNEQYF. DNA for the CDR3: TGCAGCGTTGAAGGACTAGCGGCCTACAATGAGCAGTACTTC.

This clonotype has just a few counts. The chain couples TRBV20-1 to TRBJ2-7; TRBD2 aligns across 14 bases. The end of the DNA aligns better with TRBJ2-5, so the J call may be wrong. Germline lookup yields CDR1 DFQATT and CDR2 SNEGSKA (reference sequence). The CDR3 has 18 amino acids. Written as DNA, the CDR3 is TGCAGTGCTAGAGATGTGGGACTAGCGGGAGCCTTAAGGGAGACCCAGTACTTC. This sequence encodes CSARDVGLAGALRETQYF.

This clonotype has more than one count but fewer than ten. The CDR3 loop reads CSVLDRAQQYF. The CDR3 DNA sequence: TGCAGCGTTCTGGACAGGGCGCAGCAGTACTTC. The gene calls are TRBV29-1 and TRBJ2-7; the match to TRBD1 covers 8 bases. Germline CDR1 and CDR2: SQVTM and ANQGSEA. The CDR3 spans 11 residues. V dropped 5 bases and J dropped 8; count of bases not matched to a gene: 5.

This clonotype was counted only a few times. This chain connects TRBV7-9 to TRBJ1-5; 9 nucleotides agree with TRBD1. With V trimmed by 4 bases and J by 2 bases, 6 bases remained unmatched. Germline CDR1 SEHNR, CDR2 FQNEAQ (reference sequence). CDR3 length: 16 amino acids. In DNA form, the CDR3 reads TGTGCCAGCAGCTCTGGACAGGGGTTGCGCAATCAGCCCCAGCATTTT. Its protein is CASSSGQGLRNQPQHF.

This clonotype came up once. The V and J genes are TRBV20-1 and TRBJ2-1; a possible D gene is TRBD1 (5 bases). V was clipped by 1 base and J by 6 bases, with 7 bases between them. This CDR3 is built from 12 residues. Germline CDR1 is DFQATT and CDR2 is SNEGSKA (reference sequence). The CDR3 here is CSARGGINEQFF. CDR3 DNA: TGCAGTGCTAGAGGGGGCATCAATGAGCAGTTCTTC.

This clonotype was counted between two and nine times. The genes are TRBV29-1 and TRBJ2-7; D is unclear. The V and J ends lost 0 bases and 4 bases respectively, with 16 bases between them. Germline CDR1 and CDR2: SQVTM and ANQGSEA. CDR3 length: 15 amino acids. CDR3 bases: TGCAGCGTTGAAGATCATGAGACGGAGAGGTACGAGCAGTACTTC. This translates into CSVEDHETERYEQYF.

The table lists this clonotype with a count of one. This sequence joins TRBV29-1 and TRBJ1-4, with 9 bases identical to TRBD1. Unmatched junction bases numbered 6, after V lost 2 bases and J lost 8 bases. This CDR3 is built from 14 residues. Per the germline V gene, CDR1 is SQVTM and CDR2 is ANQGSEA. CDR3 DNA: TGCAGCGTTGAACCGGGACAGGGTGGGGAAAAACTGTTTTTT. Translation: CSVEPGQGGEKLFF. The complete variable domain, with remaining parts taken from reference TRBV29-1 and TRBJ1-4, reads SAVISQKPSRDICQRGTSLTIQCQVDSQVTMMFWYRQQPGQSLTLIATANQGSEATYESGFVIDKFPISRPNLTFSTLTVSNMSPEDSSIYLCSVEPGQGGEKLFFGSGTQLSVL.

The sample holds a few counts of this clonotype. The chain recombines TRBV9 with TRBJ1-5; maybe TRBD1 (5 bases). The V gene lost 3 bases and the J gene lost 1 base, with 11 bases spanning the gap. Per the germline V gene, CDR1 is SGDLS and CDR2 is YYNGEE. The CDR3 covers 15 residues. CDR3 nucleotides: TGTGCCAGCAGCGAGAAGGGGATGAGCAATCAGCCCCAGCATTTT. Translation: CASSEKGMSNQPQHF.

The CDR3 coding sequence is TGTGCCAGCAGTTACTCCACCGGGACTAGCGGGAAAAGCACAGATACGCAGTATTTT. As protein: CASSYSTGTSGKSTDTQYF. The rearrangement joins TRBV6-5 to TRBJ2-3, with TRBD2 identical over 13 bases. Germline trimming cut 0 bases from V and 0 bases from J; bases unmatched to any gene: 6. This CDR3 spans 19 amino acids. CDR1 is MNHEY and CDR2 is SVGAGI in the germline V gene.

The CDR3 nucleotides read TGTGCCAGCAGCTCGGACAGATTCACAGATACGCAGTATTTT. Its translation is CASSSDRFTDTQYF. The V gene is TRBV7-2, the J gene TRBJ2-3; TRBD1 is a possible D gene (6 bases). Germline CDR1 reads SGHTA; CDR2 reads FQGNSA. The length of the CDR3 is 14 residues. V was shortened by 4 bases and J by 2 bases, with 10 bases between the two germline ends.

V gene TRBV2 combines with J gene TRBJ1-2, with 7 bases identical to TRBD1. Unmatched junction bases numbered 5, after V lost 3 bases and J lost 4 bases. The germline V gene has CDR1 SNHLY and CDR2 FYNNEI. The CDR3 has 14 residues. CDR3 in DNA: TGTGCCAGCAGTGACTTGGGACAGCTCTATGGCTACACCTTC. Protein: CASSDLGQLYGYTF.

V and J are TRBV5-1 and TRBJ2-7; 9 bases match TRBD1. With the DNA end fitting TRBJ2-4 better, the J assignment may be wrong. This CDR3 has 15 amino acids. Germline CDR1 and CDR2: SGHRS and YFSETQ. The CDR3 DNA sequence: TGCGCCAGCAGCCTCGACAGGGGGTCTACAAACATTCAGTACTTC. It encodes CASSLDRGSTNIQYF.

This clonotype was observed a handful of times. V gene TRBV20-1 combines with J gene TRBJ2-7, with 11 nucleotides matching TRBD2. The V gene's germline CDR1 is DFQATT and CDR2 SNEGSKA (reference sequence). The V segment lost 5 bases and the J segment 3 bases; nucleotides outside the gene matches: 9. This CDR3 spans 15 amino acids. The DNA for the CDR3 is TGCAGTGCTGAAGAGGCGACTAGCGGGAACTACGAGCAGTACTTC. It translates to CSAEEATSGNYEQYF.

The chain links TRBV9 to TRBJ2-3; TRBD2 matches 7 bases. The CDR3 contains 13 residues. Germline V gives CDR1 SGDLS, CDR2 YYNGEE. Germline trimming cut 4 bases from V and 6 bases from J; bases unmatched to any gene: 5. CDR3 DNA sequence: TGTGCCAGCAGCCCCCAGGGAGGGGATACGCAGTATTTT. Its translation is CASSPQGGDTQYF. The whole variable domain, filled in from reference TRBV9 and TRBJ2-3, reads DSGVTQTPKHLITATGQRVTLRCSPRSGDLSVYWYQQSLDQGLQFLIQYYNGEERAKGNILERFSAQQFPDLHSELNLSSLELGDSALYFCASSPQGGDTQYFGPGTRLTVL.

The rearrangement uses TRBV20-1 and TRBJ2-7; 9 bases align to TRBD2. Germline CDR1 reads DFQATT; CDR2 reads SNEGSKA (reference sequence). This CDR3 has 15 residues. The trim removed 2 bases at V and 6 bases at J, leaving 11 bases unmatched. Here the CDR3 reads CSARFLASGNSEQYF. DNA for the CDR3: TGCAGTGCTAGATTTCTGGCTAGCGGGAATAGCGAGCAGTACTTC.

The chain is built from TRBV21-1 and TRBJ2-4; the table names TRBD1, a call not compared with the DNA. TRBV21-1 is noted as a pseudogene. There are 18 residues in the CDR3. The CDR3 reads CASSKAPGDDLAKNIQYF. The CDR3, as DNA: TGTGCCAGCAGCAAAGCCCCGGGAGACGACTTGGCCAAAAACATTCAGTACTTC.

This clonotype was observed many times. The V gene is TRBV15, the J gene TRBJ2-7, with 7 bases that match TRBD1. V was pared by 0 bases and J by 5 bases, with 4 bases of the junction left unmatched. The CDR3 spans 14 residues. Per germline, CDR1 LNHNV and CDR2 YYDKDF (reference sequence). The DNA for the CDR3 is TGTGCCACCAGCAGAGAGACAGGGAATAACGAGCAGTACTTC. As protein: CATSRETGNNEQYF.

This clonotype was seen only a few times. V usage is TRBV4-2 and J usage is TRBJ2-1; a possible D gene is TRBD2 (6 bases). This CDR3 comprises 14 residues. Trimming shortened V by 4 bases and J by 4 bases, and 11 bases separated the two germline ends. CDR1 and CDR2 from the germline V gene are LGHNA and YNFKEQ. CDR3 DNA sequence: TGTGCCAGCAGCCGGCCTAGCGAGTACAATGAGCAGTTCTTC. Encoded protein: CASSRPSEYNEQFF.

A few counts support this clonotype. The gene calls are TRBV4-1 and TRBJ1-1; a possible D gene is TRBD1 (5 bases). Between the trimmed V and J ends, which lost 3 bases and 6 bases, there was a span of 20 bases. Looked up from germline, CDR1 is MGHRA and CDR2 is YSYEKL. This CDR3 is 16 amino acids long. CDR3 DNA sequence: TGCGCCAGCAGCCATTCATTGGGACTGCTCGACGCTGAAGCTTTCTTT. Translated: CASSHSLGLLDAEAFF.

This chain connects TRBV3-1 to TRBJ2-1; possibly TRBD2 for D (5 bases). The CDR3 runs to 18 residues. V lost 0 bases, J lost 2 bases, and 17 bases lay in between. Germline V gene lookup returns CDR1 LGHDT and CDR2 YNNKEL (reference sequence). The CDR3 is CASSQDSSRDTPYNEQFF. The CDR3 DNA reads TGTGCCAGCAGCCAAGATTCCTCGAGGGATACCCCCTACAATGAGCAGTTCTTC.

This clonotype has just a few counts. The J gene is TRBJ2-5, the V gene TRBV6-5; 9 bases are shared with TRBD1. Germline V gene lookup returns CDR1 MNHEY and CDR2 SVGAGI. This CDR3 spans 14 amino acids. Unmatched junction bases numbered 5, after V lost 5 bases and J lost 4 bases. CDR3 loop: CASSRQGVGETQYF. The CDR3 region has the DNA TGTGCCAGCAGTCGACAGGGGGTCGGAGAGACCCAGTACTTC.

The J gene is TRBJ2-3, the V gene TRBV12-3 or TRBV12-4; 7 nucleotides line up with TRBD1. Germline trimming cut 7 bases from V and 1 base from J; bases unmatched to any gene: 5. This CDR3 has 14 amino acids. DNA of the CDR3: TGTGCCAGCACCCCAGGGACAGGCACAGATACGCAGTATTTT. It encodes CASTPGTGTDTQYF.

The CDR3 DNA reads TGTGCCAGCAGCTTAGGCCTGGGCCAGCCCAACACCGGGGAGCTGTTTTTT. Its translation: CASSLGLGQPNTGELFF. The chain has TRBV7-9 and TRBJ2-2; D not certain. Germline V gives CDR1 SEHNR, CDR2 FQNEAQ (reference sequence). The CDR3 sequence is 17 residues long. Trimming cost V 1 base and J 2 bases, with 14 bases left between them.

The gene calls are TRBV7-9 and TRBJ2-4, with D perhaps matching TRBD1 (6 bases). TRBJ2-7 matches the DNA end more closely, so the J call is doubtful. This CDR3 has 14 residues. CDR1 SEHNR and CDR2 FQNEAQ come from the germline V gene (reference sequence). The chain's CDR3 is CASSYRDGPYEQYF. The CDR3 DNA follows: TGTGCCAGCAGCTACAGGGACGGGCCCTACGAGCAGTACTTC.

The chain carries TRBV27 and TRBJ1-5; 8 bases are shared with TRBD1. CDR1 is MNHEY and CDR2 is SMNVEV in the germline V gene (reference sequence). The CDR3 consists of 17 residues. Trimming cost V 8 bases and J 4 bases; bases outside gene matches: 16. Here the CDR3 DNA reads TGTGCCAGCTCCTTTATTAGTGGGGGACAGGTTAATCAGCCCCAGCATTTT. Protein product: CASSFISGGQVNQPQHF.

The CDR3, as DNA: TGCAGCGTTGAAGATCGTACGGACCGGGTTTGGGTCCCAGATACGCAGTATTTT. Its protein is CSVEDRTDRVWVPDTQYF. The chain uses TRBV29-1 and TRBJ2-3; D is unclear. Trimming took off 0 bases at V and 4 bases at J, with 23 bases between the two ends. This CDR3 is 18 amino acids long. Per the germline V gene, CDR1 is SQVTM and CDR2 is ANQGSEA.

This clonotype was observed many times. The V call is TRBV7-2, the J call TRBJ2-1; tentative D call: TRBD1 (6 bases). The V gene lost 0 bases and the J gene lost 6 bases, with 6 bases spanning the gap. CDR1 SGHTA and CDR2 FQGNSA come from the germline V gene. This CDR3 spans 13 amino acids. The CDR3 region has the DNA TGTGCCAGCAGCTTAGCGGGGGCCAATGAGCAGTTCTTC. Protein sequence: CASSLAGANEQFF.

A few counts support this clonotype. CDR3 DNA sequence: TGTGCCAGCAGTTCCAATGGGTATGAGCAGTTCTTC. Its translation is CASSSNGYEQFF. The genes are TRBV12-3 or TRBV12-4 and TRBJ2-1; D is uncertain. V lost 4 bases and J 8 bases, leaving 9 bases between the germline ends. There are 12 residues in the CDR3.